The rows below give T cell receptor beta chains drawn from one sample of a study of CD8 T cells in ankylosing spondylitis. From the 5' RACE reads, TCRdb called clonotypes with MiXCR, one entry per CDR3 protein. The sample gives roughly 280,000 distinct CDR3 sequences, around 18% of which show up once; roughly 8.3% is in the top ten. The sample consisted of blood, either unsorted or a sorted T cell fraction (not recorded which). The receptors shown here come from a male donor with ankylosing spondylitis or in good health (not recorded which). Each CDR3 is given with its conserved first and last residue. A D gene is named only where the DNA matches it firmly. Clone size is stated in some rows and not others, as once, few, many or a class when expanded.

>few|TRBJ1-2|TRBV12-3/TRBV12-4|NA
CASTFLGFDPIIYGYTF
TGTGCCAGCACCTTTCTAGGGTTCGACCCTATTATCTATGGCTACACCTTC
>NA|TRBJ2-2|TRBV18|TRBD1
CASSPPGQGAGELFF
TGTGCCAGCTCACCACCGGGACAGGGCGCCGGGGAGCTGTTTTTT
>many|TRBJ1-4|TRBV20-1|TRBD1
CSARGQGAFGEKLFF
TGCAGTGCTAGAGGACAGGGGGCCTTCGGTGAAAAACTGTTTTTT
>NA|TRBJ2-2|TRBV20-1|NA
CSARGDGNTGELFF
TGCAGTGCTAGGGGGGACGGGAACACCGGGGAGCTGTTTTTT
>NA|TRBJ1-4|TRBV4-2|TRBD1
CASSPPGQGKLFF
TGTGCCAGCAGTCCGCCGGGACAGGGAAAACTGTTTTTT
>NA|TRBJ1-1|TRBV12-3/TRBV12-4|NA
CASSLFSANTEAFF
TGTGCCAGCAGTTTATTTTCTGCGAACACTGAAGCTTTCTTT
>many|TRBJ2-3|TRBV5-1|NA
CASRRETDTQYF
TGCGCCAGCAGGCGAGAGACAGATACGCAGTATTTT
>NA|TRBJ1-3|TRBV3-1|NA
CASSPRSSGNTIYF
TGTGCCAGCAGCCCAAGAAGCTCTGGAAACACCATATATTTT
>NA|TRBJ1-2|TRBV11-2|TRBD1
CASSALTGVEGYTF
TGTGCCAGCAGCGCCCTAACAGGGGTTGAAGGCTACACCTTC
>few|TRBJ2-3|TRBV9|TRBD2
CASSAGLAGGIADTQYF
TGTGCCAGCAGCGCCGGACTAGCGGGGGGGATTGCAGATACGCAGTATTTT
>few|TRBJ2-1|TRBV20-1|NA
CSARDLLISFNEQFF
TGCAGTGCTAGAGATCTCCTCATATCGTTCAATGAGCAGTTCTTC
>NA|TRBJ2-2|TRBV9|TRBD1
CASSPTGRGYTGELFF
TGTGCCAGCAGCCCCACCGGCAGGGGGTATACCGGGGAGCTGTTTTTT
>few|TRBJ2-5|TRBV20-1|TRBD2
CSARGSSGGSGDNF
TGCAGTGCTAGAGGTTCCAGCGGGGGGTCCGGGGATAACTTC
>NA|TRBJ2-1|TRBV7-8|NA
CASSSQGPAYNEQFF
TGTGCCAGCAGCTCCCAGGGACCCGCCTACAATGAGCAGTTCTTC
>few|TRBJ1-2|TRBV7-9|NA
CASSLVYGYTF
TGTGCCAGCAGCTTAGTTTATGGCTACACCTTC
>few|TRBJ1-6|TRBV28|NA
CASSFPADSFYNSPLHF
TGTGCCAGCAGTTTCCCAGCGGACAGCTTCTATAATTCACCCCTCCACTTT
>NA|TRBJ2-1|TRBV29-1|TRBD2
CSVTGTSVGFRFF
TGCAGCGTTACCGGGACTAGCGTTGGTTTTCGGTTCTTC
>NA|TRBJ2-2|TRBV12-3/TRBV12-4|NA
CASRHPNTGELFF
TGTGCCAGCCGACATCCTAACACCGGGGAGCTGTTTTTT
>few|TRBJ2-3|TRBV9|NA
CASSVGDGLQGVTDTQYF
TGTGCCAGCAGCGTAGGGGACGGCCTCCAGGGAGTTACAGATACGCAGTATTTT
>NA|TRBJ1-3|TRBV3-1|NA
CASSRTPSGNTIYF
TGTGCCAGCAGCCGGACCCCATCTGGAAACACCATATATTTT
>NA|TRBJ1-1|TRBV5-1|NA
CASSLDSRDNTEAFF
TGCGCCAGCAGCTTGGATAGTCGGGATAACACTGAAGCTTTCTTT
>many|TRBJ2-5|TRBV6-1|TRBD1
CASTSTRTGQETQYF
TGTGCCAGCACCTCTACCCGGACAGGCCAAGAGACCCAGTACTTC
>NA|TRBJ2-5|TRBV7-6|NA
CASSLAGALQETQYF
TGTGCCAGCAGCTTGGCGGGGGCCCTCCAAGAGACCCAGTACTTC
>few|TRBJ2-3|TRBV12-3/TRBV12-4|NA
CASSPVPDTQYF
TGTGCCAGCAGCCCCGTCCCAGATACGCAGTATTTT
>NA|TRBJ2-5|TRBV20-1|TRBD2
CSARDMGGVQETQYF
TGCAGTGCTAGAGATATGGGGGGGGTCCAAGAGACCCAGTACTTC
>NA|TRBJ1-5|TRBV19|NA
CASSLRNLGNQPQHF
TGTGCCAGTAGTCTTCGGAATTTGGGCAATCAGCCCCAGCATTTT
>NA|TRBJ2-6|TRBV24-1|NA
CATSDFGKGANVLTF
TGTGCCACCAGTGATTTTGGGAAGGGGGCCAACGTCCTGACTTTC
>NA|TRBJ1-1|TRBV5-4|TRBD1
CASSVGTGGWTEAFF
TGTGCCAGCAGCGTGGGGACAGGGGGCTGGACTGAAGCTTTCTTT
>NA|TRBJ2-1|TRBV10-3|TRBD1
CAISEQGGAYNEQFF
TGTGCCATCAGTGAACAGGGGGGAGCTTACAATGAGCAGTTCTTC
>few|TRBJ1-2|TRBV6-1|TRBD1
CASSTKTGNYGYTF
TGTGCCAGCAGTACCAAGACAGGGAACTATGGCTACACCTTC
>NA|TRBJ1-5|TRBV9|TRBD1
CASSIGTGINQPQHF
TGTGCCAGCAGCATCGGGACAGGCATCAATCAGCCCCAGCATTTT
>many|TRBJ2-3|TRBV20-1|NA
CSGKSSSTDTQYF
TGCAGTGGAAAGTCTTCTAGCACAGATACGCAGTATTTT
>many|TRBJ2-5|TRBV5-5|NA
CASSLGALTGSETQYF
TGTGCCAGCAGCTTGGGGGCCCTAACAGGGAGCGAGACCCAGTACTTC
>few|TRBJ1-4|TRBV5-1|NA
CASSLGAGAGEKLFF
TGCGCCAGCAGCTTGGGGGCCGGAGCCGGTGAAAAACTGTTTTTT
>many|TRBJ2-3|TRBV6-5|NA
CASSYDGRASTDTQYF
TGTGCCAGCAGTTACGACGGCAGGGCCAGCACAGATACGCAGTATTTT
>NA|TRBJ2-2|TRBV5-1|TRBD1
CASSLTGGTGELFF
TGCGCCAGCAGCTTGACAGGGGGCACCGGGGAGCTGTTTTTT
>many|TRBJ2-1|TRBV20-1|TRBD2
CSARLAGGYNEQFF
TGCAGTGCTAGACTAGCGGGGGGGTACAATGAGCAGTTCTTC
>NA|TRBJ1-2|TRBV30|TRBD1
CALLDRNFYGYTF
TGTGCCCTCCTGGACAGGAACTTCTATGGCTACACCTTC
>few|TRBJ1-6|TRBV20-1|NA
CSARDQGHLRSSPLHF
TGCAGTGCTAGAGATCAGGGACACTTAAGGAGTTCACCCCTCCACTTT
>NA|TRBJ2-1|TRBV5-1|TRBD2
CASSLGLAGGNNEQFF
TGCGCCAGCAGCTTGGGCCTGGCGGGGGGAAACAATGAGCAGTTCTTC
>few|TRBJ2-5|TRBV9|NA
CASSAGVDATQYF
TGTGCCAGCAGCGCCGGAGTAGATGCGACCCAGTACTTC
>NA|TRBJ2-1|TRBV12-3/TRBV12-4|TRBD2
CASSLDGLAVSNEQFF
TGTGCCAGCAGTTTAGACGGACTAGCGGTTTCCAATGAGCAGTTCTTC
>NA|TRBJ2-4|TRBV12-3/TRBV12-4|TRBD2
CASSLSMGGYIQYF
TGTGCCAGCAGTTTAAGTATGGGGGGGTACATTCAGTACTTC
>few|TRBJ1-1|TRBV6-5|TRBD1
CASSYARPGQVRNTEAFF
TGTGCCAGCAGTTACGCGCGACCCGGACAGGTTCGAAACACTGAAGCTTTCTTT
>few|TRBJ2-5|TRBV12-3/TRBV12-4|NA
CASSLMLLSGQETQYF
TGTGCCAGCAGTTTAATGTTGTTGAGCGGGCAAGAGACCCAGTACTTC
>NA|TRBJ2-3|TRBV12-3/TRBV12-4|NA
CASRDDSGPPDTQYF
TGTGCCAGCAGAGATGACAGTGGTCCTCCAGATACGCAGTATTTT
>NA|TRBJ2-1|TRBV20-1|TRBD1
CSARDRKIGGDEQFF
TGCAGTGCTAGAGATCGGAAAATAGGGGGCGATGAGCAGTTCTTC
>many|TRBJ2-3|TRBV9|NA
CASSVAQRVSTDTQYF
TGTGCCAGCAGCGTAGCTCAGAGGGTGTCCACAGATACGCAGTATTTT
>few|TRBJ2-3|TRBV5-1|TRBD2
CASSSSGVGTDTQYF
TGCGCCAGCAGCTCTAGCGGGGTAGGAACAGATACGCAGTATTTT
>NA|TRBJ2-5|TRBV5-6|TRBD2
CASSFWTSGVRETQYF
TGTGCCAGCAGCTTCTGGACTAGCGGGGTCCGTGAGACCCAGTACTTC
>few|TRBJ2-2|TRBV20-1|NA
CSARGLGGGTGELFF
TGCAGTGCTAGAGGTCTCGGGGGCGGGACCGGGGAGCTGTTTTTT
>few|TRBJ1-5|TRBV15|NA
CATSRGAAYSQPQHF
TGTGCCACCAGCAGAGGGGCAGCTTATTCACAGCCCCAGCATTTT
>NA|TRBJ1-3|TRBV12-3/TRBV12-4|NA
CASSLTILGNTIYF
TGTGCCAGCAGTTTGACAATTCTAGGGAACACCATATATTTT